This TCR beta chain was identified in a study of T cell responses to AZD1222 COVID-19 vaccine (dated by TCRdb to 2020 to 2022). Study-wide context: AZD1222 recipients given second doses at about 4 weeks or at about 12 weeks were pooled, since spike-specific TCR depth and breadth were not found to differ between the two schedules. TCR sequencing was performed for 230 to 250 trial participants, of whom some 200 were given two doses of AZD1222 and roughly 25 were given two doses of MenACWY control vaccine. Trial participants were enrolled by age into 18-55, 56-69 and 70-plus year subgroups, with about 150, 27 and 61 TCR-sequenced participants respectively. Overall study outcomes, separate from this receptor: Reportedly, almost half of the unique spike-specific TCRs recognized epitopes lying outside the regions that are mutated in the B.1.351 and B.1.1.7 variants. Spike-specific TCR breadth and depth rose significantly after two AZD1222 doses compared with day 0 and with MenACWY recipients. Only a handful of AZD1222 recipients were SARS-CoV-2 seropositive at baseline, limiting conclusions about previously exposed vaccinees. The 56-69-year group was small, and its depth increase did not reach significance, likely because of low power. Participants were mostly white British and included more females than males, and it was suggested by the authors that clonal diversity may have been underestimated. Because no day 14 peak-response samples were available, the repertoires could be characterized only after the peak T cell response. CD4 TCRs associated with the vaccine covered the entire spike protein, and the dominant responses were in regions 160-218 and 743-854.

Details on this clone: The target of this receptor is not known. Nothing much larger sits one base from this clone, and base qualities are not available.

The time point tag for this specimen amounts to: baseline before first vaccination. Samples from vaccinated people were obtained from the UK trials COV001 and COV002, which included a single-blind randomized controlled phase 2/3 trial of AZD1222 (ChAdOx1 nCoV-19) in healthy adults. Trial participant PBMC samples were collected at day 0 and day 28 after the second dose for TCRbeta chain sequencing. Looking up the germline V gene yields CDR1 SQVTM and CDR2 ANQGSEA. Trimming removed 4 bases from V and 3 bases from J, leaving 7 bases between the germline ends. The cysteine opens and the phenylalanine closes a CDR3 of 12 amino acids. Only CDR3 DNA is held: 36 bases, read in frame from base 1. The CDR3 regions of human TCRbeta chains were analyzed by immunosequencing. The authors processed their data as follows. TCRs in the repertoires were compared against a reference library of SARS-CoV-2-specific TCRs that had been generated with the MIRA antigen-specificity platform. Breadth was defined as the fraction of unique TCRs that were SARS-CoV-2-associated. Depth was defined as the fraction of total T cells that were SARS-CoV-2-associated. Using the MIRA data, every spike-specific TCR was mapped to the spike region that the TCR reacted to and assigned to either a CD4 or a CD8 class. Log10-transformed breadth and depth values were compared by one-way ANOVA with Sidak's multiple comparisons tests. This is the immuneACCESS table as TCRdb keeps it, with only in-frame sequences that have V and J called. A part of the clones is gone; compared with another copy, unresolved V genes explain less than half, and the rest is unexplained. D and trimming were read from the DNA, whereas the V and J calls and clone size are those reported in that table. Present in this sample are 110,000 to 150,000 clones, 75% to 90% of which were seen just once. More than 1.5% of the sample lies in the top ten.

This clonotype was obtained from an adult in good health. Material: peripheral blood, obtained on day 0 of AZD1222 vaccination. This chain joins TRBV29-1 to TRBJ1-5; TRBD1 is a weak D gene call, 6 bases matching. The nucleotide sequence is TGCAGCGTTGGACAGGCCAATCAGCCCCAGCATTTT. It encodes CSVGQANQPQHF.